One sample yielded the 31 T cell receptor beta chains listed below, sequenced in a study of vaccination effects on CD4 cells after COVID-19. Method: immunoSEQ multiplex PCR; TCRdb's copy keeps in-frame clones and lacks some. Among about 59,000 clones listed, 60% to 80% were seen once. Prior to sequencing, the ViraFEST assay stimulated PBMC with viral peptide pools, which expanded the antigen-specific CD4+ T cells. Subsequent to approximately 9 days of culture, CD4+ T cells were isolated. The participants, recipients of two vaccine doses, got either BNT162b2 or mRNA-1273. These receptors' targets are unknown. Sequencing was performed on CD4+ T cells from PBMCs cultured with HCoV-OC43 spike peptides, taken after COVID-19 vaccination. The subset denotes: HCoV-OC43 spike overlapping peptide pool stimulation. These receptors were obtained from a human donor who received a COVID-19 vaccine.

This clone has just a few counts. V and J are TRBV27 and TRBJ1-2; 7 bases are a match to TRBD1. The length of the CDR3 is 12 residues. Germline CDR1 reads MNHEY; CDR2 reads SMNVEV (reference sequence). V dropped 6 bases and J dropped 3; count of bases not matched to a gene: 1. The CDR3 loop is CASSTGDYGYTF. The CDR3 DNA is TGTGCCAGCAGCACAGGGGACTATGGCTACACCTTC.

V gene TRBV28 combines with J gene TRBJ2-3, with D possibly being TRBD2 (6 bases). Germline V lookup: CDR1 MDHEN, CDR2 SYDVKM. Trimming stripped 3 bases from V and 4 bases from J, with 14 bases between. This CDR3 region has 15 residues. CDR3 nucleotide sequence: TGTGCCAGCAGTTTTAAGGGGACTTGGGCAGATACGCAGTATTTT. Amino acid sequence: CASSFKGTWADTQYF.

The V gene is TRBV5-5, the J gene TRBJ1-1, with TRBD1 matching over 10 bases. Germline V CDR1 and CDR2: SGHKS, YYEKEE (reference sequence). V lost 0 bases and J lost 7; bases outside the gene matches: 3. CDR3 length: 14 residues. CDR3 DNA sequence: TGTGCCAGCAGCTTGGGTGGGACAGGGGTTGAAGCTTTCTTT. Translated: CASSLGGTGVEAFF.

The chain recombines TRBV10-1 with TRBJ2-2; possible D gene TRBD2, 6 bases. The CDR3 length is 16 residues. The V and J ends lost 1 base and 0 bases respectively, with 9 bases between them. Germline V gene sequence: CDR1 WNHNN, CDR2 SYGVQD (reference sequence). The CDR3 DNA sequence: TGCGCCAGCAGTGAGTGGGGACTGGCGAACACCGGGGAGCTGTTTTTT. Translation gives CASSEWGLANTGELFF.

In its sample, this clone was seen once. This chain joins TRBV25-1 and TRBJ2-2; a possible D gene is TRBD1 (5 bases). Trimming left V 2 bases short and J 0 bases short, with 7 bases between. This CDR3 region has 15 residues. The germline V gene has CDR1 MGHDK and CDR2 SYGVNS. Written as DNA, the CDR3 is TGTGCCAGCAGTGAACCGACAGCGAACACCGGGGAGCTGTTTTTT. Translating it yields CASSEPTANTGELFF. The variable domain in full, with the rest retrieved from reference TRBV25-1 and TRBJ2-2, is EADIYQTPRYLVIGTGKKITLECSQTMGHDKMYWYQQDPGMELHLIHYSYGVNSTEKGDLSSESTVSRIRTEHFPLTLESARPSHTSQYLCASSEPTANTGELFFGEGSRLTVL.

This clone has a single count. V usage is TRBV6-6 and J usage is TRBJ2-2, with 8 nucleotides matching TRBD1. The CDR3 totals 15 residues. Germline CDR1 is MNHNY and CDR2 is SVGAGI (reference sequence). The ends lost 9 bases at V and 4 bases at J; junction bases unmatched: 10. The CDR3 DNA reads as TGTGCCAGTGAAGGACAGGGATTCGGCACCGGGGAGCTGTTTTTT. It yields the protein CASEGQGFGTGELFF.

The J gene is TRBJ2-2, the V gene TRBV28, with 7 positions matching TRBD1. Trimming removed 6 bases from V and 4 bases from J; junction bases left unmatched: 8. The CDR3 has 15 residues. Germline CDR1 and CDR2: MDHEN and SYDVKM. In DNA form, the CDR3 reads TGTGCCAGCAGCTCCCCGGGACAGATCACCGGGGAGCTGTTTTTT. Translated: CASSSPGQITGELFF.

The chain combines TRBV6-5 with TRBJ1-6; tentatively, D is TRBD1 (6 bases). V was shortened by 10 bases and J by 10 bases, with 20 bases between the two germline ends. The CDR3 loop spans 14 amino acids. Germline loops: CDR1 MNHEY, CDR2 SVGAGI. In DNA, the CDR3 is TGTGCCACAAGAGGGGGAATCTGGGAATCACCCCTCCACTTT. It is translated as CATRGGIWESPLHF.

This clone was observed a single time. This rearrangement joins TRBV9 to TRBJ2-2; 11 nucleotides line up with TRBD2. Trimming removed 3 bases from V and 5 bases from J; junction bases left unmatched: 6. Germline V gene data show CDR1 as SGDLS and CDR2 as YYNGEE. The CDR3 has 16 residues. The chain's CDR3 is CASSAPSGGRTGELFF. CDR3 bases: TGTGCCAGCAGCGCTCCTAGCGGGGGGAGAACCGGGGAGCTGTTTTTT.

The chain links TRBV21-1 to TRBJ2-1; TRBD2, the table's D call, lacks a check against the DNA. TRBV21-1 is given as a pseudogene. CDR3 length: 18 residues. The chain's CDR3 is CASSKARLAGNSYNEQFF. CDR3 nucleotide sequence: TGTGCCAGCAGCAAAGCCCGACTAGCGGGGAACTCCTACAATGAGCAGTTCTTC.

This chain uses TRBV2 with TRBJ1-4; possible D gene TRBD1, 6 bases. The CDR3 has 15 residues. Trimming removed 7 bases from V and 2 bases from J, with 14 bases in between. Germline V gene lookup returns CDR1 SNHLY and CDR2 FYNNEI. The CDR3 nucleotides read TGTGCCAGCAAATTGGTCGGGGGCACTAATGAAAAACTGTTTTTT. Its protein is CASKLVGGTNEKLFF.

The gene calls are TRBV11-2 and TRBJ2-1, with 7 bases lining up with TRBD1. The CDR3 sequence is 14 residues long. The ends lost 8 bases at V and 2 bases at J; junction bases unmatched: 6. The germline gives CDR1 SGHAT, CDR2 FQNNGV. The CDR3, as DNA: TGTGCCAGCTCACGGACAGGCCCCTACAATGAGCAGTTCTTC. Translated, it gives CASSRTGPYNEQFF.

The chain links TRBV5-8 to TRBJ2-1; D uncertain. Germline loops: CDR1 SGHTS, CDR2 YDEGEE. The V end was cut by 7 bases, the J end by 6 bases, with 17 bases between. The CDR3 consists of 14 residues. The CDR3 is CASPDFNPGNEQFF. In DNA form, the CDR3 reads TGTGCCAGCCCGGATTTCAACCCCGGCAATGAGCAGTTCTTC.

A few counts support this clone. The chain links TRBV10-2 to TRBJ2-2; D gene ambiguous. The germline V and J ends were trimmed by 6 bases and 0 bases, with 14 bases remaining between them. The CDR3 covers 16 residues. The V gene's germline CDR1 is WSHSY and CDR2 SAAADI. CDR3 sequence (DNA): TGCGCCAGCAGCGCCCTCGCACCGGCGAACACCGGGGAGCTGTTTTTT. This encodes CASSALAPANTGELFF.

This rearrangement joins TRBV20-1 to TRBJ1-1, with unresolved D. Germline CDR1 is DFQATT and CDR2 is SNEGSKA (reference sequence). V dropped 0 bases and J dropped 7 bases, with 6 bases sitting between them. The CDR3 sequence is 11 residues long. The CDR3 coding sequence is TGCAGTGCTAGAGATCCGGTTGAAGCTTTCTTT. Translated, it gives CSARDPVEAFF.

V gene TRBV9 combines with J gene TRBJ2-3; no clear D. Germline V gives CDR1 SGDLS, CDR2 YYNGEE. The CDR3 is 14 residues long. V lost 0 bases to trimming and J lost 0 bases, with 5 bases between them. CDR3 coding DNA: TGTGCCAGCAGCGTAGTTGGGAGCACAGATACGCAGTATTTT. Translating gives CASSVVGSTDTQYF.

The genes are TRBV2 and TRBJ1-5; D is unclear. V gave up 3 bases and J gave up 3 bases, with 9 bases separating them. Germline V gene data show CDR1 as SNHLY and CDR2 as FYNNEI. The CDR3 consists of 14 residues. CDR3 residues: CASSERQVNQPQHF. CDR3 DNA: TGTGCCAGCAGTGAGAGGCAGGTCAATCAGCCCCAGCATTTT.

The CDR3 coding sequence is TGCGCCAGCAGTCCCCCGACAACCGAGTACACAGATACGCAGTATTTT. Its protein product is CASSPPTTEYTDTQYF. The chain has TRBV5-1 and TRBJ2-3, with D unclear. V lost 5 bases and J lost 2, with 18 bases in between. Germline values: CDR1 SGHRS, CDR2 YFSETQ. CDR3 length: 16 residues. The variable domain in full, completed from reference TRBV5-1 and TRBJ2-3, reads KAGVTQTPRYLIKTRGQQVTLSCSPISGHRSVSWYQQTPGQGLQFLFEYFSETQRNKGNFPGRFSGRQFSNSRSEMNVSTLELGDSALYLCASSPPTTEYTDTQYFGPGTRLTVL.

This sequence joins TRBV5-1 and TRBJ2-7, with D possibly being TRBD1 or TRBD2 (7 bases each). Germline loops: CDR1 SGHRS, CDR2 YFSETQ. CDR3 size: 15 residues. V lost 0 bases to trimming and J lost 2 bases, with 12 bases between them. CDR3 DNA sequence: TGCGCCAGCAGCTTGGCCCCAGGGGGGGCCTACGAGCAGTACGTC. Protein: CASSLAPGGAYEQYV.

The table lists this clone with a few counts. V and J are TRBV19 and TRBJ1-1; 9 nucleotides align to TRBD1. CDR1 is LNHDA and CDR2 is SQIVND in the germline V gene (reference sequence). Germline trimming cut 5 bases from V and 6 bases from J; bases unmatched to any gene: 4. The CDR3 length is 13 residues. The DNA for the CDR3 is TGTGCCAGTAGTCGGACAGGGGAGTCTGAAGCTTTCTTT. This gives the protein CASSRTGESEAFF. Drawing the rest from reference TRBV19 and TRBJ1-1, the complete variable domain is DGGITQSPKYLFRKEGQNVTLSCEQNLNHDAMYWYRQDPGQGLRLIYYSQIVNDFQKGDIAEGYSVSREKKESFPLTVTSAQKNPTAFYLCASSRTGESEAFFGQGTRLTVV.

This rearrangement joins TRBV11-3 to TRBJ2-2, with TRBD1 matching 7 bases. The CDR3 covers 16 residues. Germline V gene lookup returns CDR1 SGHNT and CDR2 YENEEA. The V gene end was trimmed by 5 bases and the J gene end by 2 bases; junction bases not matched to a gene: 8. CDR3 DNA sequence: TGTGCCAGCAGCCATGTCGGGACAGCCAACACCGGGGAGCTGTTTTTT. Protein product: CASSHVGTANTGELFF. Using reference TRBV11-3 and TRBJ2-2 for the parts outside the CDR3, the full variable domain is EAGVVQSPRYKIIEKKQPVAFWCNPISGHNTLYWYLQNLGQGPELLIRYENEEAVDDSQLPKDRFSAERLKGVDSTLKIQPAELGDSAVYLCASSHVGTANTGELFFGEGSRLTVL.

The genes are TRBV18 and TRBJ1-1, with D possibly being TRBD1 (6 bases). V lost 10 bases to trimming and J lost 0 bases, with 15 bases between them. The CDR3 is 14 residues long. Germline V gene data show CDR1 as KGHSH and CDR2 as LQKENI. The CDR3 sequence: CATCPQGVNTEAFF. DNA for the CDR3: TGTGCCACCTGCCCACAGGGAGTGAACACTGAAGCTTTCTTT. The full variable domain, its missing parts supplied by reference TRBV18 and TRBJ1-1, is NAGVMQNPRHLVRRRGQEARLRCSPMKGHSHVYWYRQLPEEGLKFMVYLQKENIIDESGMPKERFSAEFPKEGPSILRIQQVVRGDSAAYFCATCPQGVNTEAFFGQGTRLTVV.

A few counts support this clone. The chain carries TRBV19 and TRBJ1-2; D is undetermined. V lost 4 bases and J 8 bases, leaving 8 bases between the germline ends. The CDR3 is 11 residues long. Germline CDR1 reads LNHDA; CDR2 reads SQIVND (reference sequence). The CDR3 loop is CASSRESGYTF. In nucleotides, the CDR3 is TGTGCCAGTAGTAGAGAGTCCGGCTACACCTTC.

The chain joins TRBV30 to TRBJ2-5, with 10 bases identical to TRBD2. The germline V gene has CDR1 GTSNPN and CDR2 SVGIG (reference sequence). The CDR3 consists of 14 residues. With 2 bases clipped from V and 6 bases from J, the junction kept 6 bases outside the gene matches. Written as DNA, the CDR3 is TGTGCCTGGAGTTCCGGGACTAGCGTACAGACCCAGTACTTC. It is translated as CAWSSGTSVQTQYF.

For the CDR3, the DNA is TGTGCCACCAGTGATGTGGGGAGCGGGGGGGGAGAGACCCAGTACTTC. It translates to CATSDVGSGGGETQYF. The chain joins TRBV24-1 to TRBJ2-5; 10 positions agree with TRBD2. V dropped 3 bases and J dropped 4; count of bases not matched to a gene: 7. This CDR3 spans 16 amino acids. Germline assignment: CDR1 KGHDR and CDR2 SFDVKD.

This chain joins TRBV2 and TRBJ2-2; 7 positions agree with TRBD2. After removal of 3 bases from V and 1 base from J, the junction contained 2 bases not matched to a gene. This CDR3 is built from 15 residues. From germline, CDR1 is SNHLY and CDR2 FYNNEI. This CDR3 is CASSESGGNTGELFF. CDR3 in DNA: TGTGCCAGCAGTGAGTCGGGGGGGAACACCGGGGAGCTGTTTTTT.

This clone is a singleton in its sample. The chain has TRBV28 and TRBJ2-1, with TRBD2 identical over 10 bases. Germline V CDR1 and CDR2: MDHEN, SYDVKM. The V and J ends lost 5 bases and 7 bases, in that order; junction bases with no gene match: 8. There are 15 residues in the CDR3. CDR3 bases: TGTGCCAGCAGTCTGGCTAGCGGGGGCGTTAATGAGCAGTTCTTC. Translation gives CASSLASGGVNEQFF.

This chain joins TRBV10-1 and TRBJ2-1; weak D call: TRBD2 (7 bases). Trimming stripped 0 bases from V and 8 bases from J, with 17 bases between. The CDR3 runs to 16 residues. Looked up from germline, CDR1 is WNHNN and CDR2 is SYGVQD (reference sequence). The CDR3 sequence is CASSESGGGPVDEQFF. The CDR3 region has the DNA TGCGCCAGCAGTGAGTCAGGGGGGGGGCCTGTTGATGAGCAGTTCTTC.

V and J are TRBV20-1 and TRBJ2-2; D gene ambiguous. The CDR3 is made up of 11 amino acids. Trimming took 6 bases from V and 6 from J, leaving 8 bases between them. Germline V lookup: CDR1 DFQATT, CDR2 SNEGSKA (reference sequence). The CDR3 here is CSAALSGELFF. CDR3 nucleotide sequence: TGCAGTGCGGCACTTTCCGGGGAGCTGTTTTTT.

The count of this clone is one. The chain carries TRBV6-6 and TRBJ1-1; perhaps TRBD1 as D (5 bases). V was trimmed by 6 bases and J by 1 base, leaving 18 bases between them. The V gene's germline CDR1 is MNHNY and CDR2 SVGAGI (reference sequence). The CDR3 extends over 16 amino acids. The CDR3 loop is CASSRLLTVPNTEAFF. CDR3 DNA: TGTGCCAGCAGCCGATTGTTGACAGTCCCGAACACTGAAGCTTTCTTT.

The chain combines TRBV6-2 or TRBV6-3 with TRBJ2-7; D is perhaps TRBD1 or TRBD2 (5 bases each). CDR3 length equals 13 residues. V was pared by 5 bases and J by 5 bases, with 13 bases between. CDR1 MNHEY and CDR2 SVGEGT come from the germline V gene. In DNA, the CDR3 is TGTGCCAGCAGTCGGACGAGGGGTCACGAGCAGTACGTC. It translates to CASSRTRGHEQYV.